Each of the 32 T cell receptor beta chains below was sequenced from the same sample in a study of blood T cell repertoires in COVID-19. Using immunoSEQ multiplex PCR, the repertoire was profiled, and TCRdb retains in-frame clones only, with some absent. The data show about 160,000 clones, about 85% seen once. Sequences were obtained from peripheral blood. These receptors all come from a man aged 40-49 years with acute or convalescent COVID-19.

The gene calls are TRBV7-3 and TRBJ2-1; 11 bases fit TRBD1. Per germline, CDR1 SGHTA and CDR2 FQGTGA. Germline trimming cut 5 bases from V and 0 bases from J; bases unmatched to any gene: 6. CDR3 size: 17 residues. CDR3 region: CASSTGTGGSSYNEQFF. CDR3 sequence (DNA): TGTGCCAGCAGCACCGGGACAGGGGGTAGCTCCTACAATGAGCAGTTCTTC.

The J gene is TRBJ1-5, the V gene TRBV19, with 9 bases fitting TRBD1. The CDR3 runs 16 residues. J lost 7 bases, V lost 5 bases, and 12 bases had no gene match. Germline V gene sequence: CDR1 LNHDA, CDR2 SQIVND (reference sequence). DNA of the CDR3: TGTGCCAGTAGTCCCTTGGACAGGGGAACGTCGCAGCCCCAGCATTTT. This sequence encodes CASSPLDRGTSQPQHF.

This rearrangement joins TRBV6-5 to TRBJ2-7; 8 bases are a match to TRBD1. With 0 bases clipped from V and 3 bases from J, the junction kept 4 bases outside the gene matches. Germline V gives CDR1 MNHEY, CDR2 SVGAGI. The CDR3 spans 15 residues. In DNA, the CDR3 is TGTGCCAGCAGTTACTCGGCAGGGGGCTACTACGAGCAGTACTTC. Its translation: CASSYSAGGYYEQYF.

This chain uses TRBV28 with TRBJ2-1; perhaps TRBD1 as D (5 bases). The CDR3 loop spans 15 amino acids. V was clipped by 3 bases and J by 12 bases, with 21 bases between them. Per the germline V gene, CDR1 is MDHEN and CDR2 is SYDVKM. CDR3 in amino acids: CASSFVREPPLGQFF. DNA of the CDR3: TGTGCCAGCAGTTTCGTCAGGGAACCCCCACTTGGGCAGTTCTTC. Full variable domain (remainder filled in from reference TRBV28 and TRBJ2-1): DVKVTQSSRYLVKRTGEKVFLECVQDMDHENMFWYRQDPGLGLRLIYFSYDVKMKEKGDIPEGYSVSREKKERFSLILESASTNQTSMYLCASSFVREPPLGQFFGPGTRLTVL.

This sequence joins TRBV28 and TRBJ1-2; the D is unclear. CDR3 size: 15 residues. Germline-derived CDR1 and CDR2 are MDHEN and SYDVKM. Deletions cut 2 bases from V and 3 bases from J, with 13 bases between. The CDR3 sequence is CASSLSLSLDYGYTF. The CDR3 bases are TGTGCCAGCAGTTTAAGTTTGAGTCTTGACTATGGCTACACCTTC.

The chain couples TRBV6-5 to TRBJ1-1, with D possibly being TRBD1 (6 bases). The CDR3 extends over 13 amino acids. Germline V gene sequence: CDR1 MNHEY, CDR2 SVGAGI. The V gene lost 5 bases and the J gene lost 6 bases, with 13 bases spanning the gap. The CDR3 DNA reads as TGTGCCAGCAGTAGACGGGGGGGCGCTGAAGCTTTCTTT. Its translation: CASSRRGGAEAFF.

V is TRBV7-4 and J is TRBJ1-5; a possible D gene is TRBD1 (6 bases). The germline CDR1 and CDR2 sequences are SGHVT and SQSDAQ. V was trimmed by 5 bases and J by 0 bases, leaving 20 bases between them. CDR3 length equals 18 residues. The CDR3 here is CASSPWTDVTYSNQPQHF. DNA for the CDR3: TGTGCCAGCAGCCCGTGGACAGATGTAACCTATAGCAATCAGCCCCAGCATTTT.

The chain is built from TRBV5-1 and TRBJ2-1; 11 nucleotides line up with TRBD1. CDR1 and CDR2 (germline): SGHRS, YFSETQ. V dropped 5 bases and J dropped 9; count of bases not matched to a gene: 10. This CDR3 has 15 amino acids. CDR3 protein: CASSRGGQGEREQFF. In DNA form, the CDR3 reads TGCGCCAGCAGTCGCGGGGGACAGGGGGAACGTGAGCAGTTCTTC.

This clone turned up a few times. This chain's CDR3 is CASSSPGDRNSPLHF. CDR3 coding DNA: TGTGCCAGCAGTTCTCCCGGGGACAGGAATTCACCCCTCCACTTT. The chain is built from TRBV6-6 and TRBJ1-6; 8 bases fit TRBD1. V lost 4 bases to trimming and J lost 7 bases; unmatched junction nucleotides: 6. In germline, CDR1 is MNHNY, CDR2 SVGAGI (reference sequence). This CDR3 is built from 15 residues.

The chain carries TRBV4-3 and TRBJ2-7, with TRBD2 as a possible D gene (5 bases). Between the trimmed V and J ends, which lost 0 bases and 0 bases, there was a span of 12 bases. The CDR3 totals 16 residues. Germline loops: CDR1 LGHNA, CDR2 YSLEER. CDR3 protein: CASSQDSGSSSYEQYF. The DNA for the CDR3 is TGCGCCAGCAGCCAAGATTCGGGGAGCAGCTCCTACGAGCAGTACTTC.

The chain couples TRBV6-2 or TRBV6-3 to TRBJ1-1, with D possibly being TRBD1 (5 bases). Germline assignment: CDR1 MNHEY and CDR2 SVGEGT. The CDR3 runs to 14 residues. Trimming pared 0 bases from V and 8 bases from J, leaving 13 bases between. The CDR3 loop is CASSYSQESDEAFF. CDR3 bases: TGTGCCAGCAGTTACTCACAGGAGTCAGACGAAGCTTTCTTT.

The V call is TRBV7-3, the J call TRBJ2-3, with 7 bases matching TRBD1. Trimming cost V 6 bases and J 10 bases; bases outside gene matches: 7. In germline, CDR1 is SGHTA, CDR2 FQGTGA. The CDR3 is 12 residues long. CDR3 loop: CASSSAQGAQYF. CDR3 nucleotides: TGTGCCAGCAGTTCCGCGCAGGGGGCGCAGTATTTT.

V usage is TRBV12-5 and J usage is TRBJ2-2; 8 nucleotides align to TRBD1. Trimming at V came to 1 base and at J to 5 bases, leaving 3 bases not matched to a gene. This CDR3 is built from 15 residues. Germline-derived CDR1 and CDR2 are LGHNT and FRNRAP. The CDR3 is CASGLGQGRTGELFF. DNA for the CDR3: TGTGCTAGTGGTTTGGGACAGGGGCGGACCGGGGAGCTGTTTTTT.

The chain employs TRBV5-1 and TRBJ1-1, with TRBD1 matching over 7 bases. The CDR3 has 16 residues. The ends lost 4 bases at V and 0 bases at J; junction bases unmatched: 9. CDR1 is SGHRS, CDR2 YFSETQ, per germline. CDR3 loop: CASSQIWDSLNTEAFF. The DNA for the CDR3 is TGCGCCAGCAGCCAGATTTGGGACAGCTTGAACACTGAAGCTTTCTTT.

CDR3 in amino acids: CASRDRGRIYEQYF. The CDR3 coding sequence is TGTGCCAGCAGGGACAGAGGGCGGATCTACGAGCAGTACTTC. The gene calls are TRBV2 and TRBJ2-7; perhaps TRBD1 as D (6 bases). The CDR3 runs 14 residues. V was shortened by 6 bases and J by 3 bases, with 15 bases between the two germline ends. Germline loops: CDR1 SNHLY, CDR2 FYNNEI.

The gene calls are TRBV4-1 and TRBJ2-5, with D possibly TRBD2 on 5 matching bases. The V gene's germline CDR1 is MGHRA and CDR2 YSYEKL. Trimming shortened V by 1 base and J by 5 bases, and 11 bases separated the two germline ends. The length of the CDR3 is 14 residues. This chain's CDR3 is CASSQGEKWETQYF. CDR3 in DNA: TGCGCCAGCAGCCAAGGGGAGAAATGGGAGACCCAGTACTTC.

The genes are TRBV9 and TRBJ2-1, with D tentatively TRBD2 (6 bases). The CDR3 contains 12 residues. The germline V and J ends were trimmed by 3 bases and 10 bases, with 11 bases remaining between them. CDR1 and CDR2 (germline): SGDLS, YYNGEE. CDR3 bases: TGTGCCAGCAGCGCCGGGACTGTGGAGCAGTTCTTC. Its translation is CASSAGTVEQFF. The full variable domain, rest sourced from reference TRBV9 and TRBJ2-1, is DSGVTQTPKHLITATGQRVTLRCSPRSGDLSVYWYQQSLDQGLQFLIQYYNGEERAKGNILERFSAQQFPDLHSELNLSSLELGDSALYFCASSAGTVEQFFGPGTRLTVL.

This chain connects TRBV6-6 to TRBJ2-1; a possible D gene is TRBD1 (6 bases). V was pared by 5 bases and J by 4 bases, with 33 bases between. CDR1 is MNHNY and CDR2 is SVGAGI in the germline V gene (reference sequence). The CDR3 sequence is 21 residues long. The CDR3 coding sequence is TGTGCCAGCAGTCACCCCCCAAGTGAACTGGGAGTTGGGGGCTTTTACAATGAGCAGTTCTTC. Its translation: CASSHPPSELGVGGFYNEQFF.

J is TRBJ1-1 and V is TRBV27; the D gene is possibly TRBD1 (6 bases). Germline-derived CDR1 and CDR2 are MNHEY and SMNVEV (reference sequence). V lost 3 bases to trimming and J lost 0 bases, with 20 bases between them. The CDR3 contains 18 residues. CDR3 in amino acids: CASSLSFFADRLNTEAFF. CDR3 nucleotides: TGTGCCAGCAGTTTGTCCTTCTTTGCCGACAGGTTGAACACTGAAGCTTTCTTT.

J is TRBJ2-3 and V is TRBV6-5, with 9 bases aligning to TRBD1. This CDR3 is 15 amino acids long. V was clipped by 4 bases and J by 2 bases; unmatched bases: 4. Germline values: CDR1 MNHEY, CDR2 SVGAGI. CDR3 DNA: TGTGCCAGCAGTTCCGGACAGGGGTCCACAGATACGCAGTATTTT. Its protein is CASSSGQGSTDTQYF.

The V gene is TRBV15, the J gene TRBJ2-3; 8 positions agree with TRBD1. The trim removed 0 bases at V and 5 bases at J, leaving 7 bases unmatched. CDR3 length: 16 residues. The germline V gene has CDR1 LNHNV and CDR2 YYDKDF (reference sequence). CDR3 DNA: TGTGCCACCAGCAGAGATCGGCAGGGGGCAGGAGATACGCAGTATTTT. It codes for CATSRDRQGAGDTQYF.

CDR3 coding DNA: TGTGCCAGTAGGGCGGGACTCTTGGACACTGAAGCTTTCTTT. It yields the protein CASRAGLLDTEAFF. The J gene is TRBJ1-1, the V gene TRBV19; D possibly corresponds to TRBD1 (5 bases). Germline V lookup: CDR1 LNHDA, CDR2 SQIVND (reference sequence). V was clipped by 6 bases and J by 3 bases, with 14 bases between them. The CDR3 length is 14 residues.

V gene TRBV4-1 combines with J gene TRBJ1-6; 8 positions agree with TRBD1. With V trimmed by 5 bases and J by 9 bases, 9 bases remained unmatched. This CDR3 is 15 amino acids long. Germline CDR1 is MGHRA and CDR2 is YSYEKL. CDR3 region: CASSSFQGASSPLHF. CDR3 coding DNA: TGCGCCAGCAGCTCCTTTCAGGGGGCCAGTTCACCCCTCCACTTT.

The chain links TRBV18 to TRBJ1-1; no reliable D call. V lost 2 bases, J lost 3 bases, and 10 bases lay in between. In germline, CDR1 is KGHSH, CDR2 LQKENI. This CDR3 is built from 14 residues. In nucleotides, the CDR3 is TGTGCCAGCTCACCAGATCGGCGGGACACTGAAGCTTTCTTT. Its protein is CASSPDRRDTEAFF.

The J gene is TRBJ1-3, the V gene TRBV25-1; weak D call: TRBD1 (6 bases). This CDR3 is 16 amino acids long. Trimming took 6 bases from V and 1 from J, leaving 16 bases between them. Looked up from germline, CDR1 is MGHDK and CDR2 is SYGVNS. CDR3 in DNA: TGTGCCAGCAGCCCAACGAGGGGGGGATCTGGAAACACCATATATTTT. The encoded protein is CASSPTRGGSGNTIYF.

The rearrangement uses TRBV15 and TRBJ2-5; 9 nucleotides match TRBD2. The CDR3 spans 15 residues. CDR1 is LNHNV, CDR2 YYDKDF, per germline (reference sequence). V was clipped by 10 bases and J by 5 bases; unmatched bases: 14. CDR3 loop: CASTSGLASEETQYF. The DNA of the CDR3 is TGTGCCAGTACATCCGGACTAGCGAGTGAGGAGACCCAGTACTTC. Together with reference TRBV15 and TRBJ2-5, the CDR3 gives the full variable domain: DAMVIQNPRYQVTQFGKPVTLSCSQTLNHNVMYWYQQKSSQAPKLLFHYYDKDFNNEADTPDNFQSRRPNTSFCFLDIRSPGLGDTAMYLCASTSGLASEETQYFGPGTRLLVL.

This rearrangement joins TRBV4-1 to TRBJ2-3, with 11 bases lining up with TRBD2. Germline V lookup: CDR1 MGHRA, CDR2 YSYEKL. V lost 5 bases and J lost 4; bases outside the gene matches: 8. The CDR3 totals 16 residues. CDR3 in amino acids: CASSGRLAGTADTQYF. The DNA of the CDR3 is TGCGCCAGCAGCGGCCGACTAGCGGGAACCGCAGATACGCAGTATTTT.

This chain joins TRBV7-2 and TRBJ2-7, with D perhaps TRBD1 (5 bases). Trimming shortened V by 10 bases and J by 7 bases, and 17 bases separated the two germline ends. The CDR3 has 12 residues. Per the germline V gene, CDR1 is SGHTA and CDR2 is FQGNSA. CDR3 nucleotide sequence: TGTGCCACCAGGGATCGGGTGGGTGAGCAGTACTTC. Translating gives CATRDRVGEQYF.

V is TRBV13 and J is TRBJ2-3; tentative D call: TRBD2 (6 bases). The CDR3 has 15 residues. The germline gives CDR1 PRHDT, CDR2 FYEKMQ (reference sequence). V lost 5 bases to trimming and J lost 4 bases, with 16 bases between them. CDR3 residues: CASSGGDSEADTQYF. The CDR3 nucleotides read TGTGCCAGCAGCGGAGGGGACTCGGAGGCAGATACGCAGTATTTT.

The V and J genes are TRBV7-2 and TRBJ2-5, with 7 positions matching TRBD1. This CDR3 has 14 residues. The trim removed 5 bases at V and 5 bases at J, leaving 8 bases unmatched. CDR1 and CDR2 (germline): SGHTA, FQGNSA. The CDR3 bases are TGTGCCAGCAGCAAGAGACAGGGACACGAGACCCAGTACTTC. This encodes CASSKRQGHETQYF.

The sample holds a few counts of this clone. The genes are TRBV3-1 (or the pseudogene TRBV3-2) and TRBJ2-5; a weak D match, TRBD1 (5 bases). The V end was cut by 0 bases, the J end by 3 bases, with 14 bases between. Germline CDR1 is LGHDT and CDR2 is YNNKEL (reference sequence). This CDR3 is 16 amino acids long. The CDR3 protein is CASSQDPYRSKETQYF. The CDR3, as DNA: TGTGCCAGCAGCCAAGATCCCTACAGGAGCAAAGAGACCCAGTACTTC.

The gene calls are TRBV6-5 and TRBJ2-3, with 8 bases fitting TRBD2. The ends lost 5 bases at V and 1 base at J; junction bases unmatched: 5. From germline, CDR1 is MNHEY and CDR2 SVGAGI. The CDR3 is made up of 15 amino acids. The CDR3 spells CASSIPRGGTDTQYF. The CDR3 region has the DNA TGTGCCAGCAGTATACCGCGGGGGGGCACAGATACGCAGTATTTT.